This TCR beta chain is from a study of T-cell reconstitution after alpha-beta-depleted transplantation in children (dated by TCRdb to about 2016). Regarding the research as a whole: The study quantitatively tracked T-cell immune reconstitution after TCRalphabeta/CD19-depleted allogeneic hematopoietic cell transplantation in children using TCR repertoire profiling. What the research found in general, with its limitations: Hyperexpanded clone frequencies declined over subsequent months; after one year, T-cell counts and TCRbeta diversity were mostly attributed to newly produced T cells. In some patients, high TCRbeta diversity at day 60 was attributed to recipient T cells and intrathymic progenitors that had survived conditioning. The apparently early recovery of alphabetaT-cell counts about two months after transplant reportedly depended on only several hundred rapidly expanded clones that came from non-depleted graft cells.

CDR3 length: 13 amino acids, cysteine to phenylalanine. CDR3 DNA only is kept here, 39 bases in frame from base 1. CDR1 MGHRA and CDR2 YSYEKL are derived from the germline V gene. Between the V and J ends, shortened by 4 bases and 3 bases respectively, the junction contains 9 bases. This clonotype was counted at least ten times. No antigen is known for it. Base-call qualities are not available, and no considerably larger clone is one nucleotide away. Libraries came from PCR. For sequencing, an Illumina HiSeq 2500 was employed. TCR library preparation used molecular barcoding, with unique molecular identifiers applied to normalize quantification of the TCRbeta repertoire. Starting from the raw public reads, TCRdb applied fastp trimming at Q25, assembled clones with MiXCR and retained in-frame beta chains. CDR3 protein duplicates are merged, each entry listing the most common genes and DNA. In all, the sample holds over 85,000 distinct CDR3 sequences, and 7.5% to 9.5% of those were seen once. Less than 20% of the sample belongs to the ten largest clones.

Read against the paper, the sample's treatment or condition label means: allogeneic hematopoietic cell transplantation with graft depleted of TCRalphabeta T cells and CD19 B cells. TCRalphabeta/CD19-depleted allogeneic hematopoietic cell grafts were given to the transplant recipients, all of whom were children. Sample: PBMCs, taken before TCRalphabeta/CD19-depleted stem cell transplant. The chain joins TRBV4-1 to TRBJ1-1, with the D gene not confidently named. The clonotype originates from a boy under 10 years old with acute lymphoblastic leukemia, due to receive a stem cell transplant. The CDR3 here reads CASSLGLDTEAFF. In nucleotide form, the sequence is TGCGCCAGCAGCCTCGGGTTGGACACTGAAGCTTTCTTT.